The clone carrying this T cell receptor beta chain was seen a few times. After removal of 5 bases from V and 3 bases from J, the junction contained 6 bases not matched to a gene. This CDR3 region has 16 residues. The record originates from a study of blood T cells in healthy people across ages. Alongside a J-beta primer mix, a sample-barcoded 5' primer served in a second PCR lasting about 6 to 11 cycles. TCRdb ran MiXCR on the 5' RACE reads and lists one entry per CDR3 protein. The repertoire holds 550,000 to 800,000 distinct CDR3 sequences, with 20% to 25% as singletons. The specimen was blood. This chain uses TRBV12-3 or TRBV12-4 with TRBJ2-1, with 11 bases that match TRBD2. The receptor's source is a man aged 65-85 years in good health. CDR3 DNA: TGTGCCAGCAGTCCGGGACTAGCGGCAAACTACAATGAGCAGTTCTTC. Its translation: CASSPGLAANYNEQFF.